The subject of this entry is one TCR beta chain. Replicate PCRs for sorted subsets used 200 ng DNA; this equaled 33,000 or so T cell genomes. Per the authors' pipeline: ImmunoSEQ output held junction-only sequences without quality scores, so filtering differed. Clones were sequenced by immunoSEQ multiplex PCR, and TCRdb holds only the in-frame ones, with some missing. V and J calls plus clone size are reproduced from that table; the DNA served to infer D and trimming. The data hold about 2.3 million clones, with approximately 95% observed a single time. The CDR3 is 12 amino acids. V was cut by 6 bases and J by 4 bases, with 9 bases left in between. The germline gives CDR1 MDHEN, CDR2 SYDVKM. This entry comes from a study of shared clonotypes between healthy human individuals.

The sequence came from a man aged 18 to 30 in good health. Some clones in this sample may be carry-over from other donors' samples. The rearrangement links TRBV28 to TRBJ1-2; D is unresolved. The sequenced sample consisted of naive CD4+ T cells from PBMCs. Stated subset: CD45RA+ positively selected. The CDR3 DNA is TGTGCCAGCAGAAGCAGGCTCTATGGCTACACCTTC. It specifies CASRSRLYGYTF.